Sequencing of this T cell receptor (beta chain) was carried out in a study of blood T cell repertoires in COVID-19 (dated by TCRdb to about 2020). Some background on the complete study: Collaborator samples came from the United States, Italy and Spain and covered acute and convalescent phases of COVID-19. The material from the prospective study consisted of cDNA or gDNA derived from T cells, B-cell-depleted T cells, or PBMCs. Subjects who had been exposed to COVID-19, were actively infected with it, or had recovered from it provided the deeply sampled blood TCRbeta repertoires that made up the dataset. The repertoires were released in a freely available public database intended as a resource for research on the immune response to SARS-CoV-2. The samples were drawn from the first 160 participants of the ongoing ImmuneRACE study and from roughly 1,300 subjects provided by 6 global collaborators. The sample metadata nearly always contained a de-identified subject ID, COVID-19 status, age in years and sex. Where available, HLA class I and class II types were taken from metadata supplied by the sample provider and were not determined by assay-based typing.

In regard to this clone: No cognate antigen has been identified for it. No much larger clone is present one base from it, and per-base qualities are unavailable.

TCRbeta CDR3 regions were amplified from genomic DNA by means of the immunoSEQ Assay, a bias-controlled multiplex PCR. The paper's processing steps were these. The number of nucleated cells in each sample was estimated by amplification of reference gene primers within the assay. To quantify the absolute abundance of each unique TCRbeta CDR3 rearrangement, sequence reads were collapsed and filtered. Productive Simpson clonality was computed per sample as the square root of Simpson's diversity index over productive rearrangements. TCRdb provides this immuneACCESS table in a form limited to in-frame rearrangements. Some clones are lacking; in checked studies, under half of them reflect an unresolved V gene, and why the rest are absent is not known. V and J calls and clone size are as listed in that table; D and trimming were resolved from the DNA. The sample records approximately 15,000 clones, approximately 90% of which are singletons. Less than 5% of the sample lies in the top ten.

Here is what the overall study found, with its caveats: The quantity of clinical and demographic metadata differed by source and by participant and was supplied without curation.

The collaborating institutions used their own protocols to collect whole blood in K2EDTA tubes. For TCRbeta analysis, collaborators shipped samples in one of three forms: frozen whole blood, isolated PBMCs, or DNA extracted from either of those sample types. Sequences MGHRA (CDR1) and YSYEKL (CDR2) are obtained from the germline V gene. Taken from cysteine to phenylalanine, the CDR3 has 15 residues. Only CDR3 DNA remains: 45 bases, in frame from the first base. Cut back by 3 bases and 0 bases, the V and J ends lie 9 bases apart. The sample comprised peripheral blood. The TCR originated in a man between 60 and 75 years old with active COVID-19. The rearrangement joined TRBV4-1 to TRBJ1-3; TRBD1 might be the D gene, on 5 matching bases. The CDR3 region has the sequence CASSHLGGSGNTIYF. The DNA reads TGCGCCAGCAGCCACCTCGGGGGCTCTGGAAACACCATATATTTT.